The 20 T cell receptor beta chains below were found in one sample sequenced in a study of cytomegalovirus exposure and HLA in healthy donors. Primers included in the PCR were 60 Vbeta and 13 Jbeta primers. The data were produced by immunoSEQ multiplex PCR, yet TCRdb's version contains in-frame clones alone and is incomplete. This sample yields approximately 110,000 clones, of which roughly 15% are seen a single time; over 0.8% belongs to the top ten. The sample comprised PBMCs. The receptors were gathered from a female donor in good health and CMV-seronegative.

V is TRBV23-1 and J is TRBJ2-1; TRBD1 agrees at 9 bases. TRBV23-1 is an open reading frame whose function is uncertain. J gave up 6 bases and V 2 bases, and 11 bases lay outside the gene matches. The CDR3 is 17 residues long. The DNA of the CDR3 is TGCGCCAGCAGTCAACTAAGGGCCGGGACAGGGCCCAATGAGCAGTTCTTC. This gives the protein CASSQLRAGTGPNEQFF.

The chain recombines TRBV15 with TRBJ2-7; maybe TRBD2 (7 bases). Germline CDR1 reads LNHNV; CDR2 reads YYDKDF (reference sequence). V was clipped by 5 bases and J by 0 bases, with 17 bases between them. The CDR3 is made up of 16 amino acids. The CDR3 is CATSERWGGSSYEQYF. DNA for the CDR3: TGTGCCACCAGCGAGCGGTGGGGGGGCAGCTCCTACGAGCAGTACTTC.

The CDR3 sequence is CASSHRDPTSYEQYF. The CDR3 DNA reads as TGCGCCAGCAGCCACAGGGATCCGACCTCCTACGAGCAGTACTTC. The chain carries TRBV23-1 and TRBJ2-7; TRBD1 is a possible D gene (6 bases). TRBV23-1 is assigned to the ORF class and has an uncertain function. V was shortened by 6 bases and J by 0 bases, with 15 bases between the two germline ends. This CDR3 is 15 amino acids long.

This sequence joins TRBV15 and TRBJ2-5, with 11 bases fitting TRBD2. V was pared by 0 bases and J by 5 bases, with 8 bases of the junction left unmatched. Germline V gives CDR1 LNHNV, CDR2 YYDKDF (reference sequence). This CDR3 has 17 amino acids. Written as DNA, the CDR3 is TGTGCCACCAGCAGAGAACTCCTAGCGGGGGGTTTTGAGACCCAGTACTTC. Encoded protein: CATSRELLAGGFETQYF.

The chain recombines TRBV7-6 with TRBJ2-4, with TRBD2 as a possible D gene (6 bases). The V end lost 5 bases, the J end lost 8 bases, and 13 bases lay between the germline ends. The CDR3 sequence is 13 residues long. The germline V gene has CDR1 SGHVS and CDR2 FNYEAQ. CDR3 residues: CASSRSGTDIQYF. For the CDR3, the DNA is TGTGCCAGCAGCCGATCCGGGACTGACATTCAGTACTTC.

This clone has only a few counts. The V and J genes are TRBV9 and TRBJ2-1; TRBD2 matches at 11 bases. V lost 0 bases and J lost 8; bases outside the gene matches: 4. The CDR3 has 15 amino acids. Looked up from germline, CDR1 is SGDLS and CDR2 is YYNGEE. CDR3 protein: CASSVASGGLDEQFF. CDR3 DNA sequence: TGTGCCAGCAGCGTAGCTAGCGGGGGGTTGGATGAGCAGTTCTTC.

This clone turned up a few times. The CDR3 is CASSLAGEENIQYF. The CDR3 DNA follows: TGTGCCAGCTCCCTAGCGGGAGAGGAGAACATTCAGTACTTC. V is TRBV6-6 and J is TRBJ2-4, with 10 bases aligning to TRBD2. The CDR3 has 14 amino acids. The junction had 8 bases not matched to a gene; V was cut back by 8 bases and J by 7 bases. Looked up from germline, CDR1 is MNHNY and CDR2 is SVGAGI (reference sequence).

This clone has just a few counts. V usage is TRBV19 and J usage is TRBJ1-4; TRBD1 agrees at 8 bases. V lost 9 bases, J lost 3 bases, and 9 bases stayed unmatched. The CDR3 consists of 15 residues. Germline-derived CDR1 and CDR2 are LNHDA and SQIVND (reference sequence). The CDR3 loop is CASRDRLFANEKLFF. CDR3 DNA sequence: TGTGCCAGCCGGGACAGGTTATTCGCTAATGAAAAACTGTTTTTT.

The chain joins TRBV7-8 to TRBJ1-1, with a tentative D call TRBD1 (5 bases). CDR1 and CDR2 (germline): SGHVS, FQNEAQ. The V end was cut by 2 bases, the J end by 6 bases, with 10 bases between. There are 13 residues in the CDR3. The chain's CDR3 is CASSLRRDPEAFF. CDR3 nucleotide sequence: TGTGCCAGCAGCTTACGGAGGGACCCTGAAGCTTTCTTT.

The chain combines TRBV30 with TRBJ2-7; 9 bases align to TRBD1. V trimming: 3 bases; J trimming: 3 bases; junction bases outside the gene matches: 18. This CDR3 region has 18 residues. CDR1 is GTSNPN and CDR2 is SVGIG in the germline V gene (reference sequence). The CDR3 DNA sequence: TGTGCCTGGAGGGGCCCCCGGACAGGGGCGATATCGGGCTACGAGCAGTACTTC. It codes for CAWRGPRTGAISGYEQYF.

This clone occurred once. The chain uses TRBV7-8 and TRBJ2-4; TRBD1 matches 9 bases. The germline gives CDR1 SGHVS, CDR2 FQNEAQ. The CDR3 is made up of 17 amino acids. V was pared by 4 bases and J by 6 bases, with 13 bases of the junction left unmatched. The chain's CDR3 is CASSSPGQGVSGNIQYF. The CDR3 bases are TGTGCCAGCAGCTCCCCGGGACAGGGAGTTTCGGGAAACATTCAGTACTTC. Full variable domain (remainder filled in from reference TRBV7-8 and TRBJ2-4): GAGVSQSPRYKVAKRGQDVALRCDPISGHVSLFWYQQALGQGPEFLTYFQNEAQLDKSGLPSDRFFAERPEGSVSTLKIQRTQQEDSAVYLCASSSPGQGVSGNIQYFGAGTRLSVL.

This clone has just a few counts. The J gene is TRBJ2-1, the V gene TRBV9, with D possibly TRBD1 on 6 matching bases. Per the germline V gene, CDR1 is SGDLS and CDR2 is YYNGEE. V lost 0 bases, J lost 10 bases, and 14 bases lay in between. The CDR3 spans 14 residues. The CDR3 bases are TGTGCCAGCAGCGTAGCTACGACAGGTGGAGAGCAGTTCTTC. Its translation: CASSVATTGGEQFF.

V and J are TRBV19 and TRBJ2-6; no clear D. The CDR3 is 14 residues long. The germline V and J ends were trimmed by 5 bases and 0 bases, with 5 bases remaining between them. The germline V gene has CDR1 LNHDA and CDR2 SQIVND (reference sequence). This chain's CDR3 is CASSSSSGANVLTF. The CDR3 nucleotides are TGTGCCAGTAGTTCCAGCTCTGGGGCCAACGTCCTGACTTTC. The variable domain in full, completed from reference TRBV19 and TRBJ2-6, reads DGGITQSPKYLFRKEGQNVTLSCEQNLNHDAMYWYRQDPGQGLRLIYYSQIVNDFQKGDIAEGYSVSREKKESFPLTVTSAQKNPTAFYLCASSSSSGANVLTFGAGSRLTVL.

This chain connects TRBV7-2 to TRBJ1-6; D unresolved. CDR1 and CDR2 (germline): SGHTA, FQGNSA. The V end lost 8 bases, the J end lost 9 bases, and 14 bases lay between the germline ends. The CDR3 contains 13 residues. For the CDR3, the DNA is TGTGCCAGCGGTACCGGTTTGCGTTCACCCCTCCACTTT. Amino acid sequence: CASGTGLRSPLHF.

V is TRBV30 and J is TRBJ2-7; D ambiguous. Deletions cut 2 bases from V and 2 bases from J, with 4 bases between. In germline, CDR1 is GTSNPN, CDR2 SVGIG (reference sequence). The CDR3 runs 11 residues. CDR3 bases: TGTGCCTGGAGTCAAACCTACGAGCAGTACTTC. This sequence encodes CAWSQTYEQYF. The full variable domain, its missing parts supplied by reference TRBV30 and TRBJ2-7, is SQTIHQWPATLVQPVGSPLSLECTVEGTSNPNLYWYRQAAGRGLQLLFYSVGIGQISSEVPQNLSASRPQDRQFILSSKKLLLSDSGFYLCAWSQTYEQYFGPGTRLTVT.

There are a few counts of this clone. In DNA form, the CDR3 reads TGTGCCAGCAGCCCCCGACTAGCGGGATCCTACAATGAGCAGTTCTTC. Its protein product is CASSPRLAGSYNEQFF. The chain has TRBV9 and TRBJ2-1; 11 bases match TRBD2. Germline V gene lookup returns CDR1 SGDLS and CDR2 YYNGEE. V was clipped by 4 bases and J by 1 base; unmatched bases: 4. The CDR3 has 16 amino acids.

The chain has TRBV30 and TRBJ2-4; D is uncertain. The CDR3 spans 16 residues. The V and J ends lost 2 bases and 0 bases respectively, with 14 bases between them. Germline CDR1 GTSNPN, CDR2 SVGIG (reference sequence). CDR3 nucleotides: TGTGCCTGGAGTAACCTCCGACACCTAGCCAAAAACATTCAGTACTTC. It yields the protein CAWSNLRHLAKNIQYF.

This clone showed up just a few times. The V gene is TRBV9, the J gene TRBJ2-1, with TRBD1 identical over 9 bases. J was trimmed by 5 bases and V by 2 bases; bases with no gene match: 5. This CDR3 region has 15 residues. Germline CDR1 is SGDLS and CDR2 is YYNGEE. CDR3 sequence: CASSVGTGTNNEQFF. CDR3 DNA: TGTGCCAGCAGCGTCGGGACAGGGACCAACAATGAGCAGTTCTTC.

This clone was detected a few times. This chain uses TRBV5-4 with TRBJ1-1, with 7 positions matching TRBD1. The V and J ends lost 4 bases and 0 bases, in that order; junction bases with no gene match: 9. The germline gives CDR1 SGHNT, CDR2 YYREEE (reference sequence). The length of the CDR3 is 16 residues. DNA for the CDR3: TGTGCCAGCAGCAAAGGACAGGAATTCATGAACACTGAAGCTTTCTTT. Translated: CASSKGQEFMNTEAFF.

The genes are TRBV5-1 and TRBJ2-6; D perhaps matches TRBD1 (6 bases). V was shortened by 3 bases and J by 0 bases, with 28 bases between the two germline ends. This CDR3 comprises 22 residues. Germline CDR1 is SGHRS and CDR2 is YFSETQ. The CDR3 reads CASSYTRDRGQHLLSGANVLTF. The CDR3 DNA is TGCGCCAGCAGCTACACTAGGGATCGCGGACAGCACCTACTCTCTGGGGCCAACGTCCTGACTTTC.